This T cell receptor (beta chain) is from a study of blood T cells in healthy people across ages. Study-wide results and caveats: Estimated diversity across one million T cells was deemed an underestimate. PBMC samples, being unsorted, prevented any conclusive comparison of naive and antigen-experienced cells.

Investigators took around 10 milliliters of peripheral blood from every donor. This clonotype has more than one count but fewer than ten. Its antigen is not known. PCR was performed a second time for about 6 to 11 cycles using a sample-barcoded 5' primer and a J-beta primer mix. Samples each returned at least 3 million CDR3-containing paired-end reads. TCRdb re-derived calls from the 5' RACE reads in MiXCR, one entry per CDR3 protein. This sample has around 1.5 million distinct CDR3 sequences; around 39% occur once, and the top ten carry approximately 7.9%. The source of this sequence is a woman in her late teens or twenties in good health. The sequenced sample consisted of blood.

CDR3 nucleotide sequence: TGCAGTGCCGACTCGCGGACCGGGGAGCTGTTTTTT. Protein: CSADSRTGELFF. This chain links TRBV20-1 with TRBJ2-2; D gene unclear. The CDR3 has 12 amino acids. The V gene lost 6 bases and the J gene lost 5 bases, with 10 bases spanning the gap. Germline V gene sequence: CDR1 DFQATT, CDR2 SNEGSKA (reference sequence).